This entry lists 8 T cell receptor beta chains sequenced from one sample in a study of radiotherapy plus CTLA-4 blockade in lung cancer. Method: immunoSEQ multiplex PCR; TCRdb's copy keeps in-frame clones and lacks some. The profile shows more than 30,000 clones, 81% of them singletons. The sequencing here drew on peripheral blood, taken from a patient treated with radiotherapy plus ipilimumab. These receptor sequences come from a human donor with non-small cell lung cancer that progressed on radiotherapy plus ipilimumab.

This sequence joins TRBV7-2 and TRBJ1-2, with TRBD1 matching 9 bases. The J segment lost 4 bases and the V segment lost 5 bases, leaving 11 bases of the junction unmatched. Germline CDR1 and CDR2: SGHTA and FQGNSA. This CDR3 comprises 16 residues. The CDR3 here is CASSPTGQGLGYGYTF. Written as DNA, the CDR3 is TGTGCCAGCAGCCCCACGGGACAGGGTTTAGGCTATGGCTACACCTTC.

The CDR3 loop reads CASSWGGGYTF. CDR3 nucleotide sequence: TGTGCCAGCAGTTGGGGCGGTGGCTACACCTTC. V gene TRBV7-2 combines with J gene TRBJ1-2; a weak D match, TRBD1 (5 bases). CDR1 is SGHTA, CDR2 FQGNSA, per germline. The CDR3 runs to 11 residues. The ends were cut back, 6 bases at V and 7 bases at J, with 9 bases in the middle.

The rearrangement links TRBV4-1 to TRBJ2-7; 15 nucleotides agree with TRBD2. The germline gives CDR1 MGHRA, CDR2 YSYEKL. This CDR3 is built from 18 residues. V trimming: 5 bases; J trimming: 7 bases; junction bases outside the gene matches: 15. CDR3: CASSYGTSGGHSGGEQYF. As DNA, the CDR3 is TGCGCCAGCAGCTATGGGACTAGCGGGGGGCATTCGGGTGGTGAGCAGTACTTC.

This clone turned up a few times. The gene calls are TRBV5-3 and TRBJ2-7; 8 bases map to TRBD1. TRBV5-3 is given ORF status, its function remaining uncertain. The CDR3 runs to 17 residues. V trimming: 4 bases; J trimming: 6 bases; junction bases outside the gene matches: 18. CDR3 sequence reads: CARSHGEVDRASTEQYF. In DNA form, the CDR3 reads TGTGCCAGAAGCCATGGGGAGGTGGACAGGGCAAGCACCGAGCAGTACTTC.

The rearrangement links TRBV5-1 to TRBJ1-6; no reliable D call. Trimming took off 0 bases at V and 7 bases at J, with 11 bases between the two ends. CDR1 and CDR2 from the germline V gene are SGHRS and YFSETQ. This CDR3 region has 15 residues. CDR3 sequence reads: CASSLDGEKNSPLHF. CDR3 DNA sequence: TGCGCCAGCAGCTTGGACGGGGAGAAAAATTCACCCCTCCACTTT.

This clone was found once. The chain carries TRBV9 and TRBJ1-1, with a weak D call TRBD1 (5 bases). Between the trimmed V and J ends, which lost 3 bases and 1 base, there was a span of 16 bases. The germline CDR1 and CDR2 sequences are SGDLS and YYNGEE. The CDR3 covers 16 residues. The CDR3 nucleotides read TGTGCCAGCAGCGCCGAGGGACGGGGAGGGAACACTGAAGCTTTCTTT. Residues: CASSAEGRGGNTEAFF. Using reference TRBV9 and TRBJ1-1 for the parts outside the CDR3, the full variable domain is DSGVTQTPKHLITATGQRVTLRCSPRSGDLSVYWYQQSLDQGLQFLIQYYNGEERAKGNILERFSAQQFPDLHSELNLSSLELGDSALYFCASSAEGRGGNTEAFFGQGTRLTVV.

In this sample, this clone turned up a few times. The V and J genes are TRBV18 and TRBJ2-1, with 12 bases matching TRBD2. The CDR3 length is 15 residues. V dropped 3 bases and J dropped 9; count of bases not matched to a gene: 6. CDR1 is KGHSH and CDR2 is LQKENI in the germline V gene. The DNA for the CDR3 is TGTGCCAGCTCACCGACTAGCGGGGGTGGGTTTGAGCAGTTCTTC. As protein: CASSPTSGGGFEQFF.

This clone was counted once. The rearrangement uses TRBV11-2 and TRBJ2-7, with 14 positions matching TRBD2. The trim removed 5 bases at V and 3 bases at J, leaving 9 bases unmatched. The CDR3 covers 17 residues. Germline V gives CDR1 SGHAT, CDR2 FQNNGV. CDR3: CASSKRGTSGGFYEQYF. CDR3 bases: TGTGCCAGCAGCAAACGCGGGACTAGCGGGGGTTTCTACGAGCAGTACTTC. Using reference TRBV11-2 and TRBJ2-7 for the parts outside the CDR3, the full variable domain is EAGVAQSPRYKIIEKRQSVAFWCNPISGHATLYWYQQILGQGPKLLIQFQNNGVVDDSQLPKDRFSAERLKGVDSTLKIQPAKLEDSAVYLCASSKRGTSGGFYEQYFGPGTRLTVT.